This TCR beta chain was sequenced in a study of glioma-infiltrating T cells. Study results and limitations: Above-expected tissue-blood divergence occurred in all gliomas, most in low-grade ones. Very few CDR3 sequences were shared between tissue and blood.

CDR1 and CDR2 (germline): DFQATT, SNEGSKA (reference sequence). Losses at the gene ends were 4 bases for V and 2 bases for J; bases not matched to a gene: 7. The CDR3 runs to 14 residues. Amplification of TCR alpha and beta CDR3 regions from RNA used iRepertoire nested multiplex PCR. Tissue mRNA or PBMC total RNA, roughly 100-400 ng, went into one-step reverse transcription and amplification. TCRdb passed the multiplex PCR reads through MiXCR, listing each CDR3 protein once. The table shows under 200,000 distinct CDR3 sequences, with more than 35% occurring only once. As concerns this clonotype: The antigen is unknown.

The V and J genes are TRBV20-1 and TRBJ1-2, with 7 bases that match TRBD1. The receptor's source is a human donor with low-grade glioma or glioblastoma, undergoing nonglioma brain surgery, or in good health (not recorded which). Material for sequencing was glioma tissue, nonneoplastic brain tissue, or PBMCs (not recorded which). CDR3 in amino acids: CSAINRDRNYGYTF. The CDR3 DNA reads as TGCAGTGCTATAAACCGGGACAGAAACTATGGCTACACCTTC.